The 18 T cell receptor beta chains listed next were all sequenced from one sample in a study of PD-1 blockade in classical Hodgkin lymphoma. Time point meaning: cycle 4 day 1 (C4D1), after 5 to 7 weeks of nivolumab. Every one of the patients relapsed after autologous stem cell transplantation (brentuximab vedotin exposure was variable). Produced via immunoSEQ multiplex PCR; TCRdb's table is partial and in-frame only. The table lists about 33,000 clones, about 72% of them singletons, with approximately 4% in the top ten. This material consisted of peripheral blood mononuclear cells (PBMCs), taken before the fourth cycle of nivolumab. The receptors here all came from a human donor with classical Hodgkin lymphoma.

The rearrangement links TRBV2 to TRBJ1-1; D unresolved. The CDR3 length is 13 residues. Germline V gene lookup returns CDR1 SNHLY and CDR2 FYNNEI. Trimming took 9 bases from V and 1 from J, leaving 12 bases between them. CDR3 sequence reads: CASVSRGNTEAFF. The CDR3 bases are TGTGCCAGTGTGTCCCGGGGGAACACTGAAGCTTTCTTT. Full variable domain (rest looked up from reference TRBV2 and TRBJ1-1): EPEVTQTPSHQVTQMGQEVILRCVPISNHLYFYWYRQILGQKVEFLVSFYNNEISEKSEIFDDQFSVERPDGSNFTLKIRSTKLEDSAMYFCASVSRGNTEAFFGQGTRLTVV.

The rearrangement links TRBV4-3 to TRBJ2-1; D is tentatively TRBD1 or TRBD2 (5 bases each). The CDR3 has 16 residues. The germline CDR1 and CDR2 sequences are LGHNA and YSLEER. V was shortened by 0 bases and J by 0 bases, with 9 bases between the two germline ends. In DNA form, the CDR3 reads TGCGCCAGCAGCCAAGATGAGGGGAGCTCCTACAATGAGCAGTTCTTC. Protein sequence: CASSQDEGSSYNEQFF.

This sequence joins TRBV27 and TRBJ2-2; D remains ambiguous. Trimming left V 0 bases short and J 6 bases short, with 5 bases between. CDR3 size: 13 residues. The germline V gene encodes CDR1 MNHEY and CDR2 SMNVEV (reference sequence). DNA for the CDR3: TGTGCCAGCAGTTTATCAGGGCCCGGGGAGCTGTTTTTT. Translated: CASSLSGPGELFF.

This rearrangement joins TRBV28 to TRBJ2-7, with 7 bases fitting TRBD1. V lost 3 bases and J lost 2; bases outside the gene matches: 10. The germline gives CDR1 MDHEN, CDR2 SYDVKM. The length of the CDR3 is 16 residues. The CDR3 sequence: CASSFPYRGQTYEQYF. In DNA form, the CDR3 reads TGTGCCAGCAGTTTCCCCTACAGGGGTCAGACCTACGAGCAGTACTTC.

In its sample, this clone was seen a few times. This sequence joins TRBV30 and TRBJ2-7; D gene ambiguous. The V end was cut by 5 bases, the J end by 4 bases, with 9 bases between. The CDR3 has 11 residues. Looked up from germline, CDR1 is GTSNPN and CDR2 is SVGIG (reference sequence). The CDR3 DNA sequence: TGTGCCTGGGAACAAAATTACGAGCAGTACTTC. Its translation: CAWEQNYEQYF.

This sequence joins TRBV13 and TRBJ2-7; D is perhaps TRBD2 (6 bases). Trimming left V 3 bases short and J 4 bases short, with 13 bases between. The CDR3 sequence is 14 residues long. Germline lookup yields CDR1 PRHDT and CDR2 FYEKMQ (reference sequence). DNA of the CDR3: TGTGCCAGCAGCTTGGGCGGGAACACATACGAGCAGTACTTC. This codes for CASSLGGNTYEQYF.

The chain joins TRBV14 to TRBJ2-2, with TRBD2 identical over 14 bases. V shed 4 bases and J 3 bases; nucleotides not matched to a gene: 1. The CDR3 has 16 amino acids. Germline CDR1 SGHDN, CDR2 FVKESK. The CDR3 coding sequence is TGTGCCAGCAGCCCGGGACTAGCGGGGGACACCGGGGAGCTGTTTTTT. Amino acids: CASSPGLAGDTGELFF.

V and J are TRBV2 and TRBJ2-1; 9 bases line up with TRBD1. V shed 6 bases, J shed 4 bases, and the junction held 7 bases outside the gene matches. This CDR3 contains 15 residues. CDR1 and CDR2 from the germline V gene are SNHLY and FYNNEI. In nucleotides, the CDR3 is TGTGCCAGCAGGGTAGACAGGGGGGGATACAATGAGCAGTTCTTC. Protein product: CASRVDRGGYNEQFF.

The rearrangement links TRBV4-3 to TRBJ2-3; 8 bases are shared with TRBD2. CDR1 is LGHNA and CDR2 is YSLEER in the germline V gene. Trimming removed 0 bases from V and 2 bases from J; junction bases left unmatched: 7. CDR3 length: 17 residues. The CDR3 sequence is CASSQDLQRGFTDTQYF. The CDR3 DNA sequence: TGCGCCAGCAGCCAAGATCTCCAGCGGGGGTTCACAGATACGCAGTATTTT.

CDR3 in amino acids: CASSVVGQGANTGELFF. CDR3 bases: TGTGCCAGCAGCGTAGTGGGACAGGGGGCGAACACCGGGGAGCTGTTTTTT. This rearrangement joins TRBV9 to TRBJ2-2, with TRBD1 identical over 11 bases. V lost 0 bases, J lost 0 bases, and 1 base stayed unmatched. This CDR3 comprises 17 residues. Germline V lookup: CDR1 SGDLS, CDR2 YYNGEE.

CDR3 coding DNA: TGTGCCAGCAGCTTAAGGCTGAACACTGAAGCTTTCTTT. Translating it yields CASSLRLNTEAFF. The chain recombines TRBV7-9 with TRBJ1-1; D is unclear. The CDR3 consists of 13 residues. V was clipped by 2 bases and J by 0 bases, with 4 bases between them. Per the germline V gene, CDR1 is SEHNR and CDR2 is FQNEAQ (reference sequence).

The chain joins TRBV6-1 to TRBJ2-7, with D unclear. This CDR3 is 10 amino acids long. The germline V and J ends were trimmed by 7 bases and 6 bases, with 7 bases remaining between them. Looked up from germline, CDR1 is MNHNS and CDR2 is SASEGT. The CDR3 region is CASNGVEQYF. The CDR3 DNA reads TGTGCCAGCAATGGGGTCGAGCAGTACTTC.

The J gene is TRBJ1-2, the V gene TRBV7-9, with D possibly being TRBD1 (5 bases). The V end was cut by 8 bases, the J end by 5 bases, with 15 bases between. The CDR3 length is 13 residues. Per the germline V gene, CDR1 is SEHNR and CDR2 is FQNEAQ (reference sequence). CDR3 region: CASAGGMGYGYTF. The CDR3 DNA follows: TGTGCCAGCGCTGGGGGGATGGGTTATGGCTACACCTTC. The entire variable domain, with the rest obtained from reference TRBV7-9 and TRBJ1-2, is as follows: DTGVSQNPRHKITKRGQNVTFRCDPISEHNRLYWYRQTLGQGPEFLTYFQNEAQLEKSRLLSDRFSAERPKGSFSTLEIQRTEQGDSAMYLCASAGGMGYGYTFGSGTRLTVV.

The CDR3 nucleotides are TGTGCCAGCAGTTTTGTAGGGGGCGGCTATGGCTACACCTTC. It encodes CASSFVGGGYGYTF. The chain links TRBV6-5 to TRBJ1-2; 7 bases agree with TRBD1. CDR1 is MNHEY and CDR2 is SVGAGI in the germline V gene. The V segment lost 4 bases and the J segment 4 bases; nucleotides outside the gene matches: 6. CDR3 length: 14 amino acids.

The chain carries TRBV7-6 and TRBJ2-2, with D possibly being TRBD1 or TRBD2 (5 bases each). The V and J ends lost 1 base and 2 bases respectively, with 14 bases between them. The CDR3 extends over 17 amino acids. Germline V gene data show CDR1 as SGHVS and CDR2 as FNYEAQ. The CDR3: CASSLDVAQGNTGELFF. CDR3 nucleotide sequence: TGTGCCAGCAGCTTAGACGTAGCGCAGGGAAACACCGGGGAGCTGTTTTTT.

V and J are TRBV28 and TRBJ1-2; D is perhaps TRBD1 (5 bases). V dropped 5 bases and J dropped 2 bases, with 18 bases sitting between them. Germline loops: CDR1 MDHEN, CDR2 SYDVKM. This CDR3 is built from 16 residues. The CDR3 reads CASSPQTGVINYGYTF. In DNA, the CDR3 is TGTGCCAGCAGTCCTCAGACGGGGGTGATCAACTATGGCTACACCTTC.

CDR3 in DNA: TGTGCCAGCAGTCGGGACAGAATAATTGCAACTAATGAAAAACTGTTTTTT. This encodes CASSRDRIIATNEKLFF. The chain uses TRBV7-8 and TRBJ1-4; 7 nucleotides line up with TRBD1. CDR3 length equals 17 residues. The ends lost 6 bases at V and 0 bases at J; junction bases unmatched: 10. Looked up from germline, CDR1 is SGHVS and CDR2 is FQNEAQ.

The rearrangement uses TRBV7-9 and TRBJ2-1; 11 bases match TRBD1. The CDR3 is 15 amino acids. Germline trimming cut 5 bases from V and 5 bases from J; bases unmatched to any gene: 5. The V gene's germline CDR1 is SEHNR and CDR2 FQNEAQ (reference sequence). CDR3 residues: CASSEPGQGDNEQFF. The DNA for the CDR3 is TGTGCCAGCAGCGAACCGGGACAGGGGGACAATGAGCAGTTCTTC.